This is a list of T cell receptor beta chains from one sample in a study of T cell responses to AZD1222 COVID-19 vaccine. The protocol was immunoSEQ multiplex PCR, while the TCRdb copy is restricted to in-frame clones and leaves out a portion. The profile shows fewer than 200,000 clones, around 94% of them singletons. The specimen was peripheral blood, collected 28 days after the second AZD1222 dose. The receptors were gathered from an adult who received the AZD1222 COVID-19 vaccine. The CDR3 runs from the conserved cysteine through the conserved F or W. D genes are given only for firm matches. Size is stated for part of the rows, as once, few or many counts, or as a class when the clone is expanded.

v_call	j_call	cdr3_length	clone_size	d_call	cdr3_aa
TRBV12-5	TRBJ2-7	15	few	TRBD2	CASGILAGGPHEQYF
TRBV5-8	TRBJ2-1	16	NA	TRBD2	CASSLRLAGLYNEQFF
TRBV7-9	TRBJ1-1	15	NA	TRBD1	CASSSGTGVNTEAFF
TRBV2	TRBJ2-1	11	NA	NA	CASSEGKEQFF
TRBV6-5	TRBJ2-7	13	NA	NA	CASSLGSTGEQYF
TRBV18	TRBJ1-2	13	NA	NA	CASSPADNYGYTF
TRBV6-5	TRBJ2-1	15	NA	TRBD1	CASSNRDRTSNEQFF
TRBV28	TRBJ1-5	12	NA	NA	CASHDSDQPQHF
TRBV2	TRBJ1-2	13	NA	NA	CASSETRSVGYTF
TRBV7-8	TRBJ2-1	13	NA	TRBD1	CASSRTGVVEQFF
TRBV5-4	TRBJ2-2	12	NA	NA	CASSLETGELFF
TRBV4-2	TRBJ1-4	13	once	NA	CAGARGSNEKLFF
TRBV11-2	TRBJ2-5	16	NA	TRBD2	CASSLGASGDRETQYF
TRBV11-3	TRBJ2-2	16	once	TRBD1	CASRSGTVGNTGELFF
TRBV19	TRBJ1-1	14	NA	NA	CASSIDREGTEAFF
TRBV5-1	TRBJ1-4	16	NA	NA	CASSPDPRATNEKLFF
TRBV3-1/TRBV3-2	TRBJ2-1	15	NA	TRBD2	CASSQAGGLFNEQFF
TRBV7-6	TRBJ2-1	16	NA	NA	CASSLAEEGPYNEQFF
TRBV6-2/TRBV6-3	TRBJ1-2	12	NA	TRBD1	CASSYSGQVHTF
TRBV28	TRBJ2-7	13	NA	TRBD2	CATVVGGSYEQYF
TRBV5-4	TRBJ1-6	13	few	NA	CASSLDGNSPLHF
TRBV28	TRBJ1-2	13	NA	NA	CASISGYPYGYTF
TRBV27	TRBJ1-1	13	NA	NA	CASSYGPNTEAFF
TRBV6-1	TRBJ1-5	18	NA	TRBD1	CASSERGGQGGRNQPQHF
TRBV2	TRBJ1-1	12	NA	NA	CASSEAMTEAFF
TRBV9	TRBJ1-2	17	NA	NA	CASSSRAHTVELYGYTF
TRBV7-2	TRBJ1-2	16	NA	NA	CASSLVMSGSNYGYTF
TRBV7-3	TRBJ2-2	19	NA	NA	CASSLITGLPTQNTGELFF